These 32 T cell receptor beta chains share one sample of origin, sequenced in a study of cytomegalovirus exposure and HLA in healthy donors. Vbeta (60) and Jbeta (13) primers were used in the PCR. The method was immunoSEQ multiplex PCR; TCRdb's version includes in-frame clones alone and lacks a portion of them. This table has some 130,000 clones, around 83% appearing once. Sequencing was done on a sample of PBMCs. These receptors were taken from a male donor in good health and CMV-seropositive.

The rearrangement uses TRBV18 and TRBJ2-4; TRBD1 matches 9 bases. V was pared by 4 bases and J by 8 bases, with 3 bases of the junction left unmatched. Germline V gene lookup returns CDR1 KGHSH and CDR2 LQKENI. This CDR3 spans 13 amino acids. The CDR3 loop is CASSRDRVDIQYF. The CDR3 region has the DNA TGTGCCAGCTCACGGGACAGGGTTGACATTCAGTACTTC.

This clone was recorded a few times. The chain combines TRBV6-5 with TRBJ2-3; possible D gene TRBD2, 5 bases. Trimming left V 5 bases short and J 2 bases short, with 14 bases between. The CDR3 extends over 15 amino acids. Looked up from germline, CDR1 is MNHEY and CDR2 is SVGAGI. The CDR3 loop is CASSPREQITDTQYF. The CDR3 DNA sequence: TGTGCCAGCAGTCCCCGGGAACAAATCACAGATACGCAGTATTTT.

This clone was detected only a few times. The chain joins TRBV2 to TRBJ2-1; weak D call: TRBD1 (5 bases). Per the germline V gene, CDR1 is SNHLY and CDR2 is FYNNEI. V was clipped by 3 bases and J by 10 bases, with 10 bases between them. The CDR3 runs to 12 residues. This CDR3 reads CASSEGPREQFF. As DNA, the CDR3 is TGTGCCAGCAGTGAGGGGCCCCGGGAGCAGTTCTTC.

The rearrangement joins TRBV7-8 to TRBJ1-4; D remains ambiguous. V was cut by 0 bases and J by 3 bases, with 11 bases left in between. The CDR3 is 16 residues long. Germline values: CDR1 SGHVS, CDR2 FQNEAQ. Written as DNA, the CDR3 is TGTGCCAGCAGCTTAGCGCGGGGAGGGTCTAATGAAAAACTGTTTTTT. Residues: CASSLARGGSNEKLFF. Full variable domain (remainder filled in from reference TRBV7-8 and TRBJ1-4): GAGVSQSPRYKVAKRGQDVALRCDPISGHVSLFWYQQALGQGPEFLTYFQNEAQLDKSGLPSDRFFAERPEGSVSTLKIQRTQQEDSAVYLCASSLARGGSNEKLFFGSGTQLSVL.

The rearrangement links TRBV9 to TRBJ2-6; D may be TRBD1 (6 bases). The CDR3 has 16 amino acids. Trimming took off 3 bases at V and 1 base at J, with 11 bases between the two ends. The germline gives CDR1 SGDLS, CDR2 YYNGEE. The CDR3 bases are TGTGCCAGCAGCGCCGGGACAATATCTGGGGCCAACGTCCTGACTTTC. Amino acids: CASSAGTISGANVLTF.

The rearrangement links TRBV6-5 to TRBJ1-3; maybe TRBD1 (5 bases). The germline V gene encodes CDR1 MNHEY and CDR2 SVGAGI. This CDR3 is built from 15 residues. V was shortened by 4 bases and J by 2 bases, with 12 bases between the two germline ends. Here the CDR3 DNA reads TGTGCCAGCAGTTTCTATCCAGGGCCTGGAAACACCATATATTTT. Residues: CASSFYPGPGNTIYF.

CDR3 sequence: CASSLELQGPQETQYF. CDR3 DNA sequence: TGTGCCAGCAGCTTAGAACTACAGGGCCCCCAAGAGACCCAGTACTTC. The chain is built from TRBV7-2 and TRBJ2-5, with D tentatively TRBD1 (6 bases). V was cut by 1 base and J by 1 base, with 13 bases left in between. CDR3 length: 16 residues. Germline V gene sequence: CDR1 SGHTA, CDR2 FQGNSA.

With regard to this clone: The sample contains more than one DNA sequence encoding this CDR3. The chain's CDR3 is CASSSPLVIAGAYEQYF. Here the CDR3 DNA reads TGTGCCAGCAGCTCACCCCTGGTGATAGCGGGAGCCTACGAGCAGTACTTC. The chain has TRBV12-1 and TRBJ2-7; TRBD2 was called by the table and not checked on the DNA. TRBV12-1 is described as a pseudogene. This CDR3 is 17 amino acids long.

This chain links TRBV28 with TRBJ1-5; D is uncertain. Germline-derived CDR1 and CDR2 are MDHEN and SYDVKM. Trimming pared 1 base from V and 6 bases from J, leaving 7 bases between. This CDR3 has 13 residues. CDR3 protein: CASSLFRSQPQHF. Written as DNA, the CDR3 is TGTGCCAGCAGTTTATTTAGGAGTCAGCCCCAGCATTTT.

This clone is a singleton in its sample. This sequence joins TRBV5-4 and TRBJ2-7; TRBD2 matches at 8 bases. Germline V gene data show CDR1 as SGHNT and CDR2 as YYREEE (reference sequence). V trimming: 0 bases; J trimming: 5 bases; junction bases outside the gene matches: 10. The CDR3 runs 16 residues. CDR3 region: CASSLESGGLGHEQYF. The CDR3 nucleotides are TGTGCCAGCAGCTTGGAATCGGGAGGGTTGGGCCACGAGCAGTACTTC.

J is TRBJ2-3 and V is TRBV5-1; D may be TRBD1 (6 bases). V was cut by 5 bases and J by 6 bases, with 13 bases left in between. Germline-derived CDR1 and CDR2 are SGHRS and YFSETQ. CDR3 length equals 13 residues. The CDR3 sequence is CASRQGFTDTQYF. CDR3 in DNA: TGCGCCAGCAGACAGGGATTTACGGATACGCAGTATTTT.

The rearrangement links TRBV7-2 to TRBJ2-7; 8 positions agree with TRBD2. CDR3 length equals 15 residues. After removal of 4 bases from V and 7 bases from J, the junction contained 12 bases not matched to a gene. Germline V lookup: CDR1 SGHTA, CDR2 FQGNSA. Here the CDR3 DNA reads TGTGCCAGCAGCTCCTATAGCGGGACTCATGGGGAGCAGTACTTC. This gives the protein CASSSYSGTHGEQYF.

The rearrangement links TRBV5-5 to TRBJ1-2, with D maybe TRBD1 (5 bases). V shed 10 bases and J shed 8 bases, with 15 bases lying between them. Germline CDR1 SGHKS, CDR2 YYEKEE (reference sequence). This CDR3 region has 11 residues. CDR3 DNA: TGTGCCTCGGGACCACGGGAGGGCTACACCTTC. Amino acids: CASGPREGYTF.

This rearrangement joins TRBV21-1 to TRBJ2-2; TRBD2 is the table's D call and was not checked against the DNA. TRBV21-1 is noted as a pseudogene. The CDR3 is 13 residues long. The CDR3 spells CASSKTGTGELFF. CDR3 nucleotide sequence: TGTGCCAGCAGCAAAACGGGAACCGGGGAGCTGTTTTTT.

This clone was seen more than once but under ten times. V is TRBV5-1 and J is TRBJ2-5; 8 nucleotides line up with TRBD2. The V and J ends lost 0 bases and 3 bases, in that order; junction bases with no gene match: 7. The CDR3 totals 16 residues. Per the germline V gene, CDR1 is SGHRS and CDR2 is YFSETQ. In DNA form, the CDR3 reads TGCGCCAGCAGCTTGGGGGACGGGGGGGGCGAAGAGACCCAGTACTTC. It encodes CASSLGDGGGEETQYF.

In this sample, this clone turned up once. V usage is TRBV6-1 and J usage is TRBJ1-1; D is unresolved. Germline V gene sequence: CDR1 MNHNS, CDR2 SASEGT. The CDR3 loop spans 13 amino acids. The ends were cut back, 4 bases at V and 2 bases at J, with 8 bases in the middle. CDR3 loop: CASSGEGNTEAFF. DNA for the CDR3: TGTGCCAGCAGTGGGGAGGGAAACACTGAAGCTTTCTTT.

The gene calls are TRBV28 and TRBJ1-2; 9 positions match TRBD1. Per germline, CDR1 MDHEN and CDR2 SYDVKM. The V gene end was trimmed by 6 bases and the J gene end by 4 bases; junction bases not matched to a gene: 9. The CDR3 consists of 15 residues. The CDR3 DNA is TGTGCCAGCAGCCACCGGGACAGGGTATCCTATGGCTACACCTTC. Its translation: CASSHRDRVSYGYTF.

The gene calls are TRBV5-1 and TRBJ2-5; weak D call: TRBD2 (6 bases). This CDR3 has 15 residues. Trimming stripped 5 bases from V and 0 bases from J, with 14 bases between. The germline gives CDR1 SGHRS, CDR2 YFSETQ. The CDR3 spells CASRYGGLYQETQYF. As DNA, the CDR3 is TGCGCCAGCAGATATGGGGGGTTGTACCAAGAGACCCAGTACTTC.

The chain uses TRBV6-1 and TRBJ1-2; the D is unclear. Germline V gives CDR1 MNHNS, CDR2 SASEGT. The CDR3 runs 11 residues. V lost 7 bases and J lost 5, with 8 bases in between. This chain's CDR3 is CASTRGYGYTF. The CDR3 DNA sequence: TGTGCCAGCACCCGGGGTTATGGCTACACCTTC.

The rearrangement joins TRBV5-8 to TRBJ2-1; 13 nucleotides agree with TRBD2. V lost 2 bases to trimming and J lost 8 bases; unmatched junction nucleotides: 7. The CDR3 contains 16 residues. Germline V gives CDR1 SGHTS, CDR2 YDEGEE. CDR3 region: CASSFGGTSGIDEQFF. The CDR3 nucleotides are TGTGCCAGCAGCTTTGGGGGGACTAGCGGGATCGATGAGCAGTTCTTC. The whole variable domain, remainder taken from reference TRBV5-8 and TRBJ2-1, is EAGVTQSPTHLIKTRGQQATLRCSPISGHTSVYWYQQALGLGLQFLLWYDEGEERNRGNFPPRFSGRQFPNYSSELNVNALELEDSALYLCASSFGGTSGIDEQFFGPGTRLTVL.

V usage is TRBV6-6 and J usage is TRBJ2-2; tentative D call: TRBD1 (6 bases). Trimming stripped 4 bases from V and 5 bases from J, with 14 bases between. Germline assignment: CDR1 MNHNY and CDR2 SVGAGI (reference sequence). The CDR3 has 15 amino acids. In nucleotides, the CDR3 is TGTGCCAGCAGTTCCTCCGGGACACGAACCGGGGAGCTGTTTTTT. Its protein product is CASSSSGTRTGELFF.

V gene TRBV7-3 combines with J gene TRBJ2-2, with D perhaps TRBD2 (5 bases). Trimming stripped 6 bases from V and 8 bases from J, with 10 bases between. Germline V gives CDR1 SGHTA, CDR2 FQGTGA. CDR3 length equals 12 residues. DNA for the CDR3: TGTGCCAGCAGTTATGGGGAGGGGGAGCTGTTTTTT. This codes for CASSYGEGELFF. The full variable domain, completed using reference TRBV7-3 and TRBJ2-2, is GAGVSQTPSNKVTEKGKYVELRCDPISGHTALYWYRQSLGQGPEFLIYFQGTGAADDSGLPNDRFFAVRPEGSVSTLKIQRTERGDSAVYLCASSYGEGELFFGEGSRLTVL.

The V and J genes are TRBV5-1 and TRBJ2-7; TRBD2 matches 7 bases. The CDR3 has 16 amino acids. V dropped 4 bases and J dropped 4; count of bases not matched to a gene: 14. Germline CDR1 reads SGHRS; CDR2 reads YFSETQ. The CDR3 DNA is TGCGCCAGCAGCAACGGCGGGGGTAGGGTGGCGTACGAGCAGTACTTC. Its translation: CASSNGGGRVAYEQYF. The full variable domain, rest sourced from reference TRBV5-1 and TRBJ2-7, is KAGVTQTPRYLIKTRGQQVTLSCSPISGHRSVSWYQQTPGQGLQFLFEYFSETQRNKGNFPGRFSGRQFSNSRSEMNVSTLELGDSALYLCASSNGGGRVAYEQYFGPGTRLTVT.

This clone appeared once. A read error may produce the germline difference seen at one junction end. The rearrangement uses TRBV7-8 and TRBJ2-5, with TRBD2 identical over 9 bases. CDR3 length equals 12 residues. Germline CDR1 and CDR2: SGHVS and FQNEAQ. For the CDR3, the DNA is TGTGCCAGCAGCCAAAGAATAGCGGGAGTAAACTTC. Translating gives CASSQRIAGVNF.

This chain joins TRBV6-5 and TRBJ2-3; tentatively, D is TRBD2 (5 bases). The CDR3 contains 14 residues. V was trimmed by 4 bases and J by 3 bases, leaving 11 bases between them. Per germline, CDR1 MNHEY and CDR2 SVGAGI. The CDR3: CASSSRRGTDTQYF. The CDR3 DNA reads TGTGCCAGCAGTTCGCGCCGGGGTACAGATACGCAGTATTTT.

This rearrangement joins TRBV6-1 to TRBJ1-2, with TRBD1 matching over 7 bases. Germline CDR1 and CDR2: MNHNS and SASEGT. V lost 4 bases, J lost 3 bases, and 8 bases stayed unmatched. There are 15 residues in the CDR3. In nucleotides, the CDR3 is TGTGCCAGCAGTGGTATAAGGGACAGACACTATGGCTACACCTTC. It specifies CASSGIRDRHYGYTF.

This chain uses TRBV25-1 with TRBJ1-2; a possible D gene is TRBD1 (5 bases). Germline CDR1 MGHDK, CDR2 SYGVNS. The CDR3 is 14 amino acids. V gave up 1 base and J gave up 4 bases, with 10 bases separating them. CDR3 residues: CASSEWGCCYGYTF. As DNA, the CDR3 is TGTGCCAGCAGTGAATGGGGCTGCTGCTATGGCTACACCTTC.

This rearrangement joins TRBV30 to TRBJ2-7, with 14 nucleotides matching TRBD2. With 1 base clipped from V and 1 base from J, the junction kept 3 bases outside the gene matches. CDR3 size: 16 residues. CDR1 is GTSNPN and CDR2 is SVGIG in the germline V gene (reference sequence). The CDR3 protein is CAWSGLAGGRSYEQYF. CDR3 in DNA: TGTGCCTGGAGTGGACTAGCGGGAGGGAGGTCCTACGAGCAGTACTTC.

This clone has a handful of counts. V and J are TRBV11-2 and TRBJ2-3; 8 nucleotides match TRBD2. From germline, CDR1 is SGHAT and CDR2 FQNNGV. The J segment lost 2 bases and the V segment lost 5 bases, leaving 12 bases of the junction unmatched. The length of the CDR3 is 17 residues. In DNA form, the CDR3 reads TGTGCCAGCAGCCCAGTACTAGGCGGGGGGTTCACAGATACGCAGTATTTT. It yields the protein CASSPVLGGGFTDTQYF. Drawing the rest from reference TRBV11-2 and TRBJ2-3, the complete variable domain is EAGVAQSPRYKIIEKRQSVAFWCNPISGHATLYWYQQILGQGPKLLIQFQNNGVVDDSQLPKDRFSAERLKGVDSTLKIQPAKLEDSAVYLCASSPVLGGGFTDTQYFGPGTRLTVL.

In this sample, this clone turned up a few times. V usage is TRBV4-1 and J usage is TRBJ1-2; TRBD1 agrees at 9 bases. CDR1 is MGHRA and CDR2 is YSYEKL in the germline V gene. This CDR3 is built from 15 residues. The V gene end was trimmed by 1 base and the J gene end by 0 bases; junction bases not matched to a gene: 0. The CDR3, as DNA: TGCGCCAGCAGCCAAGGACAGGGGGCTAACTATGGCTACACCTTC. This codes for CASSQGQGANYGYTF.

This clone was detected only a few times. In nucleotides, the CDR3 is TGTGCCAGCAGCTTAGGGTTCAGGACAGGTCTTTACGAGCAGTACTTC. Encoded protein: CASSLGFRTGLYEQYF. V usage is TRBV7-2 and J usage is TRBJ2-7; 7 positions agree with TRBD1. With V trimmed by 1 base and J by 4 bases, 10 bases remained unmatched. The CDR3 length is 16 residues. Germline CDR1 reads SGHTA; CDR2 reads FQGNSA. Full variable domain (outside the CDR3, taken from reference TRBV7-2 and TRBJ2-7): GAGVSQSPSNKVTEKGKDVELRCDPISGHTALYWYRQSLGQGLEFLIYFQGNSAPDKSGLPSDRFSAERTGGSVSTLTIQRTQQEDSAVYLCASSLGFRTGLYEQYFGPGTRLTVT.

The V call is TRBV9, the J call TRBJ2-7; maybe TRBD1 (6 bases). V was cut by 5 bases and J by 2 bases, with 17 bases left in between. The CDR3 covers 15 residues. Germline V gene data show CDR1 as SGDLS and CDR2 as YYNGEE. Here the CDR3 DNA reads TGTGCCAGCAGTCAGGGGACGGACGCCGCCTACGAGCAGTACTTC. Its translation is CASSQGTDAAYEQYF. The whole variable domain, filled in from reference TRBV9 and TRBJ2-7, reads DSGVTQTPKHLITATGQRVTLRCSPRSGDLSVYWYQQSLDQGLQFLIQYYNGEERAKGNILERFSAQQFPDLHSELNLSSLELGDSALYFCASSQGTDAAYEQYFGPGTRLTVT.